The 5 T cell receptor beta chains in this list originate from one sample, sequenced in a study of shared clonotypes between healthy human individuals. Some clones are missing from TCRdb's copy, which holds only in-frame ones; the method was immunoSEQ multiplex PCR. The sample lists 2 million to 2.5 million clones; less than 95% were seen once. Sequencing was done on a sample of naive CD4+ T cells from PBMCs. Subset given: CD45RA+ positively selected. Receptors originate from a young man in good health. Some clones in this sample may be carry-over from other donors' samples.

V gene TRBV28 combines with J gene TRBJ2-5; TRBD2 matches at 12 bases. The germline CDR1 and CDR2 sequences are MDHEN and SYDVKM. CDR3 length: 16 residues. V lost 6 bases and J lost 1; bases outside the gene matches: 6. CDR3 DNA: TGTGCCAGCAGCAAATCTAGCGGGAGGGCCCAAGAGACCCAGTACTTC. Amino acid sequence: CASSKSSGRAQETQYF.

The V call is TRBV28, the J call TRBJ2-1, with TRBD2 matching 11 bases. Per germline, CDR1 MDHEN and CDR2 SYDVKM. Trimming took 6 bases from V and 1 from J; bases not matched to a gene: 8. The CDR3 has 17 residues. DNA of the CDR3: TGTGCCAGCAGCACCACTAGCGGGAGTTATTCCTACAATGAGCAGTTCTTC. Encoded protein: CASSTTSGSYSYNEQFF. Drawing the rest from reference TRBV28 and TRBJ2-1, the complete variable domain is DVKVTQSSRYLVKRTGEKVFLECVQDMDHENMFWYRQDPGLGLRLIYFSYDVKMKEKGDIPEGYSVSREKKERFSLILESASTNQTSMYLCASSTTSGSYSYNEQFFGPGTRLTVL.

The CDR3 sequence: CASSLLRGGGGETQYF. The CDR3 DNA is TGTGCCAGCAGCCTTTTGCGGGGCGGCGGGGGAGAGACCCAGTACTTC. The rearrangement joins TRBV11-1 to TRBJ2-5; TRBD2 matches at 7 bases. The CDR3 totals 16 residues. The V gene end was trimmed by 5 bases and the J gene end by 4 bases; junction bases not matched to a gene: 13. Germline CDR1 and CDR2: SGHAT and FQDESV (reference sequence).

The CDR3 here is CASSLAHDITNNEQFF. DNA of the CDR3: TGCGCCAGCAGCTTGGCCCACGACATAACTAACAATGAGCAGTTCTTC. The chain joins TRBV5-1 to TRBJ2-1; D ambiguous. Germline CDR1 reads SGHRS; CDR2 reads YFSETQ. The V end was cut by 0 bases, the J end by 5 bases, with 15 bases between. The CDR3 is made up of 16 amino acids.

The chain combines TRBV5-8 with TRBJ1-5; D is perhaps TRBD1 (6 bases). Germline V gene lookup returns CDR1 SGHTS and CDR2 YDEGEE. The V end was cut by 0 bases, the J end by 7 bases, with 14 bases between. The CDR3 has 15 residues. The CDR3 loop reads CASSLEGGVGQPQHF. CDR3 coding DNA: TGTGCCAGCAGCTTGGAGGGGGGAGTGGGGCAGCCCCAGCATTTT.